This TCR beta chain was observed in a study of graft-versus-host responses after intestinal transplantation. As for the study in general: The transplants performed in recipients were multivisceral, liver-intestinal, or isolated intestinal. After anti-thymocyte globulin induction, recipients took tacrolimus and steroids for 2 to 3 years.

The method was immunoSEQ multiplex PCR; TCRdb's version includes in-frame clones alone and lacks a portion of them. This sample has some 83,000 clones, with roughly nine tenths found just once. This CDR3 spans 22 amino acids. Per germline, CDR1 SNHLY and CDR2 FYNNEI. V lost 5 bases, J lost 1 base, and 21 bases stayed unmatched. Concerning this clone itself: Its antigen is unidentified.

This clonotype was sampled from a human donor who received an intestinal transplant. The chain links TRBV2 to TRBJ2-6; 9 bases are shared with TRBD1. Specimen: unstimulated CD4+ T cells sorted from spleen or lymph node cells, collected before intestinal transplant. The chain's CDR3 is CASSRAGTGFPQLYSGANVLTF. CDR3 nucleotide sequence: TGTGCCAGCAGTCGAGCCGGGACAGGGTTCCCCCAACTCTATTCTGGGGCCAACGTCCTGACTTTC.